Following are 11 T cell receptor beta chains from one sample sequenced in a study of blood T cell repertoires in COVID-19. Generated by immunoSEQ multiplex PCR, the TCRdb table keeps only in-frame clones and is missing some. The table records some 250,000 clones, more than 75% of them present only once. Sample: peripheral blood. Every receptor here comes from a woman aged 55-70 years with COVID-19, enrolled during active disease.

This rearrangement joins TRBV30 to TRBJ1-4; 9 bases align to TRBD1. The CDR3 is 13 residues long. Trimming took 8 bases from V and 10 from J; bases not matched to a gene: 11. CDR1 is GTSNPN and CDR2 is SVGIG in the germline V gene (reference sequence). Here the CDR3 reads CARAITGGGKLFF. CDR3 nucleotide sequence: TGTGCCAGAGCTATCACAGGGGGCGGAAAACTGTTTTTT.

The chain couples TRBV5-1 to TRBJ2-7, with a tentative D call TRBD1 (6 bases). The V end was cut by 3 bases, the J end by 6 bases, with 16 bases between. Germline V gene data show CDR1 as SGHRS and CDR2 as YFSETQ. The CDR3 is 14 amino acids. This CDR3 is CASSWETGIGEQYF. The CDR3 coding sequence is TGCGCCAGCAGCTGGGAAACAGGGATAGGCGAGCAGTACTTC.

The V call is TRBV6-5, the J call TRBJ1-5; 7 bases agree with TRBD1. With V trimmed by 2 bases and J by 4 bases, 8 bases remained unmatched. Germline V lookup: CDR1 MNHEY, CDR2 SVGAGI. The length of the CDR3 is 16 residues. For the CDR3, the DNA is TGTGCCAGCAGTTACGATGGGGACAGTCCAAATCAGCCCCAGCATTTT. This codes for CASSYDGDSPNQPQHF.

The V call is TRBV29-1, the J call TRBJ2-7, with TRBD2 matching over 8 bases. The V gene's germline CDR1 is SQVTM and CDR2 ANQGSEA. The CDR3 covers 17 residues. J was trimmed by 7 bases and V by 0 bases; bases with no gene match: 17. CDR3: CSVEDPTTSGSLREQYF. The DNA for the CDR3 is TGCAGCGTTGAAGACCCAACTACTAGCGGAAGCTTACGAGAGCAGTACTTC.

The V and J genes are TRBV15 and TRBJ1-2, with TRBD1 identical over 7 bases. There are 15 residues in the CDR3. V lost 1 base to trimming and J lost 3 bases; unmatched junction nucleotides: 5. The germline V gene has CDR1 LNHNV and CDR2 YYDKDF (reference sequence). The CDR3 region has the DNA TGTGCCACCAGCAGAGCGAATGACAGGGACTATGGCTACACCTTC. Protein product: CATSRANDRDYGYTF.

V usage is TRBV7-8 and J usage is TRBJ2-1; possible D gene TRBD2, 5 bases. Looked up from germline, CDR1 is SGHVS and CDR2 is FQNEAQ. The CDR3 length is 16 residues. V was cut by 0 bases and J by 0 bases, with 9 bases left in between. In DNA, the CDR3 is TGTGCCAGCAGCTTAGCGAGAGGGCTCTCCTACAATGAGCAGTTCTTC. It yields the protein CASSLARGLSYNEQFF.

In this sample, this clone turned up once. J is TRBJ2-2 and V is TRBV6-5; possible D gene TRBD2, 5 bases. Between the trimmed V and J ends, which lost 6 bases and 1 base, there was a span of 12 bases. The V gene's germline CDR1 is MNHEY and CDR2 SVGAGI. CDR3 length equals 15 residues. The DNA for the CDR3 is TGTGCCAGCAGGCGGGCGGTTATGAACACCGGGGAGCTGTTTTTT. Protein sequence: CASRRAVMNTGELFF.

This clone was picked up a small number of times. The V gene is TRBV28, the J gene TRBJ1-5; 7 bases align to TRBD1. The CDR3 extends over 16 amino acids. Trimming took 5 bases from V and 3 from J; bases not matched to a gene: 10. Germline-derived CDR1 and CDR2 are MDHEN and SYDVKM. The CDR3 DNA reads TGTGCCAGCAGTGACCCTCGGGACAGCTCCAATCAGCCCCAGCATTTT. It encodes CASSDPRDSSNQPQHF.

This clone occurred a few times. The rearrangement joins TRBV6-6 to TRBJ1-2; tentative D call: TRBD1 (6 bases). The CDR3 loop spans 15 amino acids. Germline V gives CDR1 MNHNY, CDR2 SVGAGI (reference sequence). Trimming cost V 2 bases and J 2 bases, with 12 bases left between them. The chain's CDR3 is CASSYGSGANYGYTF. The CDR3 DNA sequence: TGTGCCAGCAGTTACGGGTCAGGGGCGAACTATGGCTACACCTTC.

This clone is a singleton in its sample. CDR3: CASSYSAGTGNTIYF. CDR3 nucleotides: TGTGCCAGCAGTTACTCGGCGGGGACTGGAAACACCATATATTTT. The chain uses TRBV6-5 and TRBJ1-3, with unresolved D. CDR1 and CDR2 (germline): MNHEY, SVGAGI. V lost 0 bases, J lost 2 bases, and 8 bases lay in between. The CDR3 has 15 residues.

The V call is TRBV3-1 (or the pseudogene TRBV3-2), the J call TRBJ1-1, with 10 bases that match TRBD1. In germline, CDR1 is LGHDT, CDR2 YNNKEL (reference sequence). This CDR3 comprises 18 residues. V trimming: 4 bases; J trimming: 4 bases; junction bases outside the gene matches: 15. The CDR3: CASSRMPGTGVLGTEAFF. The CDR3 nucleotides read TGTGCCAGCAGCCGCATGCCCGGGACAGGGGTGTTGGGCACTGAAGCTTTCTTT.